A single sample is the source of the 26 T cell receptor beta chains below, sequenced in a study of cytomegalovirus exposure and HLA in healthy donors (dated by TCRdb to about 2017). The library came from the immunoSEQ multiplex PCR assay. For the multiplex PCR, a mixture combining 60 forward primers for TCR Vbeta segments and 13 reverse primers for TCR Jbeta segments was used. TCRdb stores this immuneACCESS table with in-frame sequences only. Part of the clones is absent; in the studies checked, under half of the shortfall reflects unresolved V genes, and no reason is known for the rest. In this sample the table shows nearly 110,000 clones, under 80% of which occur a single time. The ten largest make up around 13% of the sample. Input material: PBMCs. The receptors come from a middle-aged woman in good health and CMV-seropositive.

The chain links TRBV6-5 to TRBJ2-3; the D gene is possibly TRBD1 (6 bases). V gave up 3 bases and J gave up 4 bases, with 11 bases separating them. This CDR3 spans 14 amino acids. From germline, CDR1 is MNHEY and CDR2 SVGAGI. The CDR3 is CASSYPTGSDTQYF. Here the CDR3 DNA reads TGTGCCAGCAGTTATCCGACAGGTTCAGATACGCAGTATTTT.

The chain has TRBV30 and TRBJ2-7, with 7 bases lining up with TRBD1. Germline CDR1 is GTSNPN and CDR2 is SVGIG (reference sequence). CDR3 length equals 13 residues. V trimming: 2 bases; J trimming: 4 bases; junction bases outside the gene matches: 5. CDR3 DNA: TGTGCCTGGAGTAGGGGACAGATTTACGAGCAGTACTTC. Protein sequence: CAWSRGQIYEQYF.

The CDR3 protein is CASSTRQESGNTIYF. CDR3 coding DNA: TGTGCCAGCAGTACCCGACAGGAGTCTGGAAACACCATATATTTT. J is TRBJ1-3 and V is TRBV27; D may be TRBD1 (6 bases). Germline CDR1 reads MNHEY; CDR2 reads SMNVEV (reference sequence). This CDR3 comprises 15 residues. V shed 5 bases and J shed 1 base, with 12 bases lying between them.

The genes are TRBV7-8 and TRBJ1-1; D gene uncertain. The germline V gene has CDR1 SGHVS and CDR2 FQNEAQ. The CDR3 has 12 residues. V lost 0 bases to trimming and J lost 7 bases, with 6 bases between them. The CDR3 DNA follows: TGTGCCAGCAGCTTAGCGCCGGGTGAAGCTTTCTTT. It encodes CASSLAPGEAFF.

This chain joins TRBV2 and TRBJ1-1; D unresolved. CDR3 length equals 13 residues. CDR1 is SNHLY, CDR2 FYNNEI, per germline. V was clipped by 8 bases and J by 0 bases, with 10 bases between them. CDR3: CASRDPMNTEAFF. CDR3 DNA sequence: TGTGCCAGCCGAGATCCGATGAACACTGAAGCTTTCTTT.

The rearrangement links TRBV29-1 to TRBJ1-1, with D perhaps matching TRBD1 (5 bases). The V end lost 4 bases, the J end lost 0 bases, and 9 bases lay between the germline ends. The CDR3 contains 13 residues. From germline, CDR1 is SQVTM and CDR2 ANQGSEA. CDR3 sequence reads: CSVAGPMNTEAFF. The DNA of the CDR3 is TGCAGCGTTGCAGGGCCAATGAACACTGAAGCTTTCTTT.

This chain uses TRBV9 with TRBJ1-1; D is possibly TRBD1 (6 bases). Germline V lookup: CDR1 SGDLS, CDR2 YYNGEE. Trimming stripped 0 bases from V and 4 bases from J, with 13 bases between. This CDR3 contains 15 residues. The CDR3 loop reads CASSVGPGESTEAFF. The CDR3 DNA is TGTGCCAGCAGCGTAGGACCAGGGGAATCCACTGAAGCTTTCTTT.

This clone was counted a few times. The chain couples TRBV6-1 to TRBJ1-2, with 10 bases identical to TRBD1. CDR1 and CDR2 from the germline V gene are MNHNS and SASEGT. The CDR3 is made up of 14 amino acids. Trimming at V came to 7 bases and at J to 7 bases, leaving 9 bases not matched to a gene. The DNA of the CDR3 is TGTGCCAGCATCACCGGGACAGGGGTTCGTGGCTACACCTTC. Its protein is CASITGTGVRGYTF.

This clone was detected once. The CDR3 protein is CASQSRSLNSPLHF. CDR3 in DNA: TGTGCCAGCCAAAGCAGGTCCCTTAATTCACCCCTCCACTTT. The rearrangement joins TRBV25-1 to TRBJ1-6; D is unclear. The CDR3 has 14 amino acids. Deletions cut 8 bases from V and 6 bases from J, with 14 bases between. Per germline, CDR1 MGHDK and CDR2 SYGVNS.

This clone was counted once. V gene TRBV5-8 combines with J gene TRBJ1-1; D possibly corresponds to TRBD1 (6 bases). Germline loops: CDR1 SGHTS, CDR2 YDEGEE. This CDR3 contains 17 residues. Trimming took off 1 base at V and 0 bases at J, with 16 bases between the two ends. DNA for the CDR3: TGTGCCAGCAGCTTGCTGGGGGCGTCCTTTATGAACACTGAAGCTTTCTTT. Encoded protein: CASSLLGASFMNTEAFF.

This chain joins TRBV27 and TRBJ1-1, with 7 nucleotides matching TRBD1. This CDR3 comprises 14 residues. The V segment lost 3 bases and the J segment 9 bases; nucleotides outside the gene matches: 10. Per the germline V gene, CDR1 is MNHEY and CDR2 is SMNVEV (reference sequence). The CDR3 coding sequence is TGTGCCAGCAGTTTTACCCCACAGGGGCCGAAAGCTTTCTTT. Amino acid sequence: CASSFTPQGPKAFF.

The chain couples TRBV4-3 to TRBJ2-7; D may be TRBD1 (6 bases). V was trimmed by 4 bases and J by 2 bases, leaving 21 bases between them. This CDR3 spans 17 amino acids. Germline V lookup: CDR1 LGHNA, CDR2 YSLEER. In DNA, the CDR3 is TGCGCCAGCAGCCGAGACACAGGGTCTGATGTTACCTACGAGCAGTACTTC. Residues: CASSRDTGSDVTYEQYF.

The CDR3 nucleotides read TGTGCCAGCAGCCCCACAGGGAGGGAGAATCAGCCCCAGCATTTT. Translation: CASSPTGRENQPQHF. This chain links TRBV9 with TRBJ1-5, with D possibly matching TRBD1 (6 bases). This CDR3 is built from 15 residues. Germline loops: CDR1 SGDLS, CDR2 YYNGEE. Trimming cost V 4 bases and J 4 bases, with 15 bases left between them.

The rearrangement uses TRBV28 and TRBJ1-2; no clear D gene. Germline V gene data show CDR1 as MDHEN and CDR2 as SYDVKM. V was shortened by 5 bases and J by 3 bases, with 10 bases between the two germline ends. The CDR3 has 13 amino acids. In DNA, the CDR3 is TGTGCCAGCAGTCTTCTCCCCGACTATGGCTACACCTTC. Protein sequence: CASSLLPDYGYTF.

This clone appeared a few times. The chain recombines TRBV2 with TRBJ1-6; 7 nucleotides line up with TRBD1. V was clipped by 5 bases and J by 6 bases; unmatched bases: 1. Germline V CDR1 and CDR2: SNHLY, FYNNEI. The CDR3 is made up of 13 amino acids. CDR3 sequence: CASSRQGNSPLHF. The CDR3 nucleotides are TGTGCCAGCAGTCGACAGGGTAATTCACCCCTCCACTTT. Looking up the rest from reference TRBV2 and TRBJ1-6 gives the full variable domain: EPEVTQTPSHQVTQMGQEVILRCVPISNHLYFYWYRQILGQKVEFLVSFYNNEISEKSEIFDDQFSVERPDGSNFTLKIRSTKLEDSAMYFCASSRQGNSPLHFGNGTRLTVT.

On this clone: An end of the junction differs from the germline gene, which may be a read error. The genes are TRBV29-1 and TRBJ1-6, with no clear D. Germline lookup yields CDR1 SQVTM and CDR2 ANQGSEA. CDR3 length: 13 residues. CDR3 loop: CSVMSSYNSPLHF. The CDR3 DNA reads TGCAGCGTTATGTCCTCCTATAATTCCCCCCTCCACTTT.

This clone was observed a few times. V gene TRBV2 combines with J gene TRBJ1-6; no reliable D call. This CDR3 is 17 amino acids long. Deletions cut 6 bases from V and 8 bases from J, with 23 bases between. Germline-derived CDR1 and CDR2 are SNHLY and FYNNEI. CDR3 nucleotide sequence: TGTGCCAGCAGGACCTTTAACGGGTTCGAAGGAGATTCACCCCTCCACTTT. Its protein is CASRTFNGFEGDSPLHF.

This rearrangement joins TRBV27 to TRBJ2-3, with D perhaps TRBD2 (7 bases). This CDR3 is 15 amino acids long. Trimming removed 1 base at V and 4 bases at J, with 12 bases between. Germline CDR1 reads MNHEY; CDR2 reads SMNVEV (reference sequence). The CDR3 nucleotides read TGTGCCAGCAGTTTATTGGGAGGGGGGGCAGATACGCAGTATTTT. Encoded protein: CASSLLGGGADTQYF.

The chain uses TRBV2 and TRBJ1-5, with 8 bases fitting TRBD1. Looked up from germline, CDR1 is SNHLY and CDR2 is FYNNEI. This CDR3 contains 14 residues. J was trimmed by 2 bases and V by 8 bases; bases with no gene match: 5. The CDR3 loop reads CASVGGQGNQPQHF. The CDR3 nucleotides read TGTGCCAGCGTGGGGGGACAGGGCAATCAGCCCCAGCATTTT.

The chain recombines TRBV30 with TRBJ1-6; D not resolved. Trimming pared 2 bases from V and 0 bases from J, leaving 8 bases between. The CDR3 length is 15 residues. Germline CDR1 and CDR2: GTSNPN and SVGIG (reference sequence). DNA of the CDR3: TGTGCCTGGAGTCAACTGAGCTCCTATAATTCACCCCTCCACTTT. Translating gives CAWSQLSSYNSPLHF.

This chain connects TRBV4-3 to TRBJ2-5, with a weak D call TRBD1 (5 bases). The CDR3 contains 14 residues. V lost 0 bases, J lost 5 bases, and 10 bases lay in between. Germline V gives CDR1 LGHNA, CDR2 YSLEER. The CDR3 loop reads CASSQDRVRETQYF. CDR3 nucleotides: TGCGCCAGCAGCCAAGACAGGGTCCGGGAGACCCAGTACTTC.

This clone was seen a few times. CDR3 nucleotide sequence: TGCAGCAACTACAGGGTAAAGAACACTGAAGCTTTCTTT. This translates into CSNYRVKNTEAFF. This chain connects TRBV29-1 to TRBJ1-1; possibly TRBD1 for D (6 bases). V was pared by 8 bases and J by 1 base, with 14 bases between. This CDR3 comprises 13 residues. Germline V gene lookup returns CDR1 SQVTM and CDR2 ANQGSEA.

In this sample, this clone turned up once. The rearrangement joins TRBV19 to TRBJ2-2; TRBD1 agrees at 9 bases. The CDR3 extends over 17 amino acids. Germline CDR1 is LNHDA and CDR2 is SQIVND (reference sequence). Losses at the gene ends were 3 bases for V and 3 bases for J; bases not matched to a gene: 8. DNA for the CDR3: TGTGCCAGTAGTATTAGAACAGGGGGCACGGACACCGGGGAGCTGTTTTTT. Its translation is CASSIRTGGTDTGELFF.

The chain has TRBV18 and TRBJ1-4; D is unclear. With 0 bases removed from V and 0 bases from J, the gap between germline ends came to 2 bases. CDR3 size: 14 residues. The germline CDR1 and CDR2 sequences are KGHSH and LQKENI. This CDR3 is CASSPPATNEKLFF. The CDR3 DNA sequence: TGTGCCAGCTCACCACCCGCAACTAATGAAAAACTGTTTTTT. The full variable domain, in which reference TRBV18 and TRBJ1-4 provide the parts outside the CDR3, is NAGVMQNPRHLVRRRGQEARLRCSPMKGHSHVYWYRQLPEEGLKFMVYLQKENIIDESGMPKERFSAEFPKEGPSILRIQQVVRGDSAAYFCASSPPATNEKLFFGSGTQLSVL.

This clone has a single count. This chain connects TRBV15 to TRBJ1-1; a possible D gene is TRBD1 (5 bases). This CDR3 contains 15 residues. Germline loops: CDR1 LNHNV, CDR2 YYDKDF (reference sequence). V lost 0 bases and J 4 bases, leaving 12 bases between the germline ends. CDR3 bases: TGTGCCACCAGCAGAGAGTCTGGGGGGGGCACTGAAGCTTTCTTT. It translates to CATSRESGGGTEAFF.

The V and J genes are TRBV18 and TRBJ1-5; D is ambiguous. The CDR3 has 13 residues. V lost 2 bases and J 6 bases, leaving 8 bases between the germline ends. Germline V gene lookup returns CDR1 KGHSH and CDR2 LQKENI. CDR3 nucleotides: TGTGCCAGCTCACCAGGGGAGGGTCAGCCCCAGCATTTT. Translated, it gives CASSPGEGQPQHF.